The next 17 T cell receptor beta chains were all read from a single sample in a study of post-analysis software for immune sequencing data. cDNA libraries for TCR beta contained unique molecular identifiers. TCRdb reanalysed the PCR reads using MiXCR and keeps one entry per CDR3 protein. The data hold about 540,000 distinct CDR3 sequences, with approximately 31% observed a single time. Study-level points and caveats: Compared with controls, patients had more of 4 to 6 TRBV segments, including TRBV5-6, TRBV5-1 and TRBV20-1.

The antigens for these receptors are not known. Material: blood. The origin of the receptors is a girl aged 2 to 17 with multiple sclerosis.

This clonotype was counted at least ten times. The chain has TRBV15 and TRBJ2-5; the match to TRBD1 covers 7 bases. CDR1 LNHNV and CDR2 YYDKDF come from the germline V gene (reference sequence). The CDR3 totals 15 residues. V shed 3 bases, J shed 0 bases, and the junction held 4 bases outside the gene matches. The CDR3 bases are TGTGCCACCAGCAGTCTTGGGACAGACCAAGAGACCCAGTACTTC. Translating it yields CATSSLGTDQETQYF.

The chain uses TRBV20-1 and TRBJ2-5; TRBD2 aligns across 7 bases. J gave up 2 bases and V 7 bases, and 7 bases lay outside the gene matches. Germline values: CDR1 DFQATT, CDR2 SNEGSKA (reference sequence). The CDR3 is 13 residues long. Here the CDR3 reads CSVSPSGQETQYF. CDR3 bases: TGCAGTGTGAGCCCTAGCGGACAAGAGACCCAGTACTTC.

This clonotype has just a few counts. The gene calls are TRBV6-1 and TRBJ2-7; D is unresolved. This CDR3 is 12 amino acids long. Germline V gene sequence: CDR1 MNHNS, CDR2 SASEGT. With 6 bases removed from V and 4 bases from J, the gap between germline ends came to 10 bases. In nucleotides, the CDR3 is TGTGCCAGCAGGTTAGGTCTTTACGAGCAGTACTTC. This codes for CASRLGLYEQYF.

The chain uses TRBV6-5 and TRBJ2-1; D may be TRBD2 (5 bases). Germline assignment: CDR1 MNHEY and CDR2 SVGAGI. The CDR3 extends over 18 amino acids. Trimming took 4 bases from V and 5 from J, leaving 24 bases between them. The CDR3 region is CASSCSRMWTLKNNEQFF. The CDR3 coding sequence is TGTGCCAGCAGTTGCTCGAGAATGTGGACTCTCAAAAACAATGAGCAGTTCTTC.

The rearrangement joins TRBV5-1 to TRBJ2-5, with D possibly matching TRBD1 (6 bases). Germline lookup yields CDR1 SGHRS and CDR2 YFSETQ. V lost 4 bases to trimming and J lost 13 bases, with 14 bases between them. The CDR3 sequence is 11 residues long. The CDR3 loop is CASSAGTRSYF. CDR3 bases: TGCGCCAGCAGCGCCGGGACACGATCGTACTTC.

This chain joins TRBV6-1 and TRBJ2-7; TRBD1 agrees at 10 bases. J was trimmed by 7 bases and V by 3 bases; bases with no gene match: 6. Per germline, CDR1 MNHNS and CDR2 SASEGT. The CDR3 length is 14 residues. CDR3 coding DNA: TGTGCCAGCAGTGAGGGACAGGGGTGGAGGGAGCAGTACTTC. It is translated as CASSEGQGWREQYF.

J is TRBJ2-7 and V is TRBV5-6, with 9 bases that match TRBD2. The trim removed 1 base at V and 5 bases at J, leaving 7 bases unmatched. The CDR3 extends over 15 amino acids. Germline V gene lookup returns CDR1 SGHDT and CDR2 YYEEEE. The chain's CDR3 is CASSLPSGGSHEQYF. The DNA of the CDR3 is TGTGCCAGCAGCTTGCCAAGCGGGGGGTCCCACGAGCAGTACTTC.

The rearrangement joins TRBV29-1 to TRBJ2-4; TRBD2 matches 8 bases. Germline V gives CDR1 SQVTM, CDR2 ANQGSEA. Losses at the gene ends were 6 bases for V and 7 bases for J; bases not matched to a gene: 20. The length of the CDR3 is 17 residues. CDR3 DNA sequence: TGCAGCGTCCGGGCGGGAGGACAGCCAGGGCTGAGGAACATTCAGTACTTC. Translated, it gives CSVRAGGQPGLRNIQYF.

The gene calls are TRBV12-3 or TRBV12-4 and TRBJ2-7; 7 bases are shared with TRBD2. V shed 3 bases and J 10 bases; nucleotides not matched to a gene: 6. CDR3 length: 12 residues. CDR3 coding DNA: TGTGCCAGCAGTTTGGGGGGGGGAACCCAGTACTTC. Translating it yields CASSLGGGTQYF.

The chain combines TRBV12-5 with TRBJ2-7; D tentatively reads TRBD1 or TRBD2 (5 bases each). CDR3 length: 15 residues. CDR1 and CDR2 from the germline V gene are LGHNT and FRNRAP. The germline V and J ends were trimmed by 0 bases and 3 bases, with 12 bases remaining between them. CDR3 nucleotides: TGTGCTAGTGGTTTGGTGGCCGGGGACGTCTACGAGCAGTACTTC. It encodes CASGLVAGDVYEQYF.

This clonotype was observed a handful of times. The V gene is TRBV28, the J gene TRBJ2-3, with 10 bases lining up with TRBD2. CDR1 and CDR2 (germline): MDHEN, SYDVKM. V dropped 6 bases and J dropped 1; count of bases not matched to a gene: 4. CDR3 length: 15 residues. CDR3 DNA: TGTGCCAGCAGAGCGGGGGGGCAGGGCACAGATACGCAGTATTTT. Translation gives CASRAGGQGTDTQYF.

The rearrangement links TRBV27 to TRBJ2-1, with D perhaps being TRBD1 or TRBD2 (5 bases each). This CDR3 contains 13 residues. Germline V lookup: CDR1 MNHEY, CDR2 SMNVEV (reference sequence). V lost 8 bases, J lost 9 bases, and 17 bases lay in between. CDR3 DNA sequence: TGTGCCAGCGGCCCAACGGGGCGGGTTGAGCAGTTCTTC. Its protein product is CASGPTGRVEQFF.

This clonotype came up a few times. The rearrangement joins TRBV7-9 to TRBJ2-5; no clear D. The V gene's germline CDR1 is SEHNR and CDR2 FQNEAQ (reference sequence). Trimming removed 6 bases at V and 5 bases at J, with 10 bases between. This CDR3 has 12 residues. For the CDR3, the DNA is TGTGCCAGCAGTTCTGAGGTCGAGACCCAGTACTTC. Translated: CASSSEVETQYF. Looking up the rest from reference TRBV7-9 and TRBJ2-5 gives the full variable domain: DTGVSQNPRHKITKRGQNVTFRCDPISEHNRLYWYRQTLGQGPEFLTYFQNEAQLEKSRLLSDRFSAERPKGSFSTLEIQRTEQGDSAMYLCASSSEVETQYFGPGTRLLVL.

The rearrangement links TRBV4-1 to TRBJ1-6, with TRBD1 matching over 8 bases. V lost 3 bases and J lost 10; bases outside the gene matches: 14. The CDR3 contains 17 residues. Germline loops: CDR1 MGHRA, CDR2 YSYEKL. In DNA, the CDR3 is TGCGCCAGCAGCCAGGGATTTCAAATACAGGGGGAATCACCCCTCCACTTT. This translates into CASSQGFQIQGESPLHF.

In this sample, this clonotype turned up a few times. V and J are TRBV5-4 and TRBJ2-5; 8 nucleotides match TRBD1. Trimming took 1 base from V and 1 from J; bases not matched to a gene: 6. This CDR3 has 16 residues. Germline V gene data show CDR1 as SGHNT and CDR2 as YYREEE (reference sequence). For the CDR3, the DNA is TGTGCCAGCAGCTTGAGGACAGGGAATTTCCAAGAGACCCAGTACTTC. Protein product: CASSLRTGNFQETQYF. The complete variable domain, with remaining parts taken from reference TRBV5-4 and TRBJ2-5, reads ETGVTQSPTHLIKTRGQQVTLRCSSQSGHNTVSWYQQALGQGPQFIFQYYREEENGRGNFPPRFSGLQFPNYSSELNVNALELDDSALYLCASSLRTGNFQETQYFGPGTRLLVL.

This chain links TRBV20-1 with TRBJ2-1; D possibly corresponds to TRBD1 (6 bases). Trimming took 0 bases from V and 6 from J, leaving 18 bases between them. The germline gives CDR1 DFQATT, CDR2 SNEGSKA (reference sequence). The CDR3 runs to 16 residues. The CDR3 sequence: CSARDNVGATANEQFF. CDR3 bases: TGCAGTGCTAGAGATAACGTGGGGGCCACGGCCAATGAGCAGTTCTTC.

This CDR3 reads CSTLGGADTQYF. The CDR3 coding sequence is TGCAGCACCCTTGGAGGGGCAGATACGCAGTATTTT. The J gene is TRBJ2-3, the V gene TRBV29-1; tentatively, D is TRBD2 (6 bases). CDR1 and CDR2 (germline): SQVTM, ANQGSEA. V was pared by 8 bases and J by 4 bases, with 13 bases between. The CDR3 length is 12 residues.